A selection of T cell receptor beta chains follows, all from one sample in a study of beta chain features in type 1 diabetes. TCRdb's table, derived via immunoSEQ multiplex PCR, lists solely in-frame clones and lacks some. The sample yields around 150,000 clones, around 9.7% seen once. Specimen: central memory CD4+ T cells from blood. Receptor source: a woman aged 25 to 39 with type 1 diabetes. Both conserved end residues are part of each CDR3. D genes are given only for firm matches. Rows give clone size only sometimes, using once, few, many, or a class for an expanded clone.

D gene	J gene	V gene	clone size	CDR3 length	CDR3 protein	CDR3 DNA
TRBD1	TRBJ2-1	TRBV10-3	.	16	CAISEGDRGHDNEQFF	TGTGCCATCAGTGAGGGGGACAGGGGACATGACAATGAGCAGTTCTTC
TRBD2	TRBJ2-5	TRBV30	.	14	CAWSLTSGRETQYF	TGTGCCTGGAGTCTAACTAGCGGGAGGGAGACCCAGTACTTC
.	TRBJ2-1	TRBV9	.	15	CASSVALEGWNEQFF	TGTGCCAGCAGCGTAGCTTTGGAGGGGTGGAATGAGCAGTTCTTC
.	TRBJ2-2	TRBV6-5	few	14	CASRPGQNTGELFF	TGTGCCAGCAGACCCGGACAAAACACCGGGGAGCTGTTTTTT
TRBD1	TRBJ1-5	TRBV7-9	.	14	CASRGQGSNQPQHF	TGTGCCAGCAGGGGACAGGGAAGCAATCAGCCCCAGCATTTT
TRBD2	TRBJ2-1	TRBV4-2	few	16	CASSQSQTAGYNEQFF	TGTGCCAGCAGCCAATCCCAGACAGCGGGATACAATGAGCAGTTCTTC
.	TRBJ1-1	TRBV29-1	.	13	CSVSLGRDTEAFF	TGCAGCGTTTCCTTGGGGAGGGACACTGAAGCTTTCTTT
.	TRBJ2-3	TRBV7-3	.	13	CASSLSGGKTQYF	TGTGCCAGCAGCTTAAGCGGCGGGAAAACGCAGTATTTT
.	TRBJ2-3	TRBV18	few	14	CASSRSDYTDTQYF	TGTGCCAGCTCACGTAGCGACTACACAGATACGCAGTATTTT
TRBD1	TRBJ1-6	TRBV5-4	few	15	CASSLGGQYNSPLHF	TGTGCCAGCAGCTTGGGGGGACAGTACAATTCACCCCTCCACTTT
.	TRBJ1-4	TRBV28	.	14	CASSFPSNNEKLFF	TGTGCCAGCAGTTTCCCCAGTAATAATGAAAAACTGTTTTTT
TRBD1	TRBJ1-1	TRBV18	.	17	CASSPSQGALMNTEAFF	TGTGCCAGCTCACCTTCCCAGGGGGCCCTTATGAACACTGAAGCTTTCTTT
.	TRBJ2-5	TRBV7-8	.	13	CASSFGVEETQYF	TGTGCCAGCAGCTTCGGGGTGGAAGAGACCCAGTACTTC
.	TRBJ2-2	TRBV9	few	13	CASSGQNTGELFF	TGTGCCAGCAGCGGTCAGAACACCGGGGAGCTGTTTTTT
.	TRBJ1-5	TRBV2	.	15	CASSSDINSNQPQHF	TGTGCCAGCAGCTCGGACATTAATAGCAATCAGCCCCAGCATTTT
.	TRBJ2-1	TRBV2	.	10	CASSGGEQFF	TGTGCCAGCAGTGGAGGGGAGCAGTTCTTC
.	TRBJ2-3	TRBV9	.	14	CASSLTGGTDTQYF	TGTGCCAGCAGTTTGACAGGTGGCACAGATACGCAGTATTTT
TRBD2	TRBJ2-3	TRBV10-3	few	14	CAIREAGARDTQYF	TGTGCCATCAGGGAAGCGGGAGCCAGAGATACGCAGTATTTT
TRBD2	TRBJ2-1	TRBV5-1	.	16	CASSWEAGGPLNEQFF	TGCGCCAGCAGCTGGGAGGCGGGAGGGCCCCTCAATGAGCAGTTCTTC
.	TRBJ1-5	TRBV6-6	.	13	CASYKPGNQPQHF	TGTGCCAGCTACAAACCTGGCAATCAGCCCCAGCATTTT
TRBD1	TRBJ2-1	TRBV4-1	few	17	CASSRTPGQGKYNEQFF	TGCGCCAGCAGCCGAACACCGGGACAGGGGAAATACAATGAGCAGTTCTTC
TRBD2	TRBJ2-1	TRBV11-2	few	18	CASSLVARTSGRTNEQFF	TGTGCCAGCAGCTTAGTGGCAAGGACTAGCGGGAGGACTAATGAGCAGTTCTTC
TRBD2	TRBJ2-7	TRBV10-2	.	13	CASGLAGPYEQYF	TGCGCCAGTGGACTAGCGGGACCCTACGAGCAGTACTTC
.	TRBJ2-7	TRBV7-2	few	15	CASSLEFATTYEQYF	TGTGCCAGCAGCTTAGAATTCGCCACAACCTACGAGCAGTACTTC
TRBD1	TRBJ1-1	TRBV5-1	.	13	CASSAGPGQLAFF	TGCGCCAGCAGCGCGGGTCCGGGACAGCTCGCTTTCTTT
TRBD1	TRBJ1-3	TRBV11-2	few	13	CASSTGVGNTIYF	TGTGCCAGCAGCACAGGGGTCGGAAACACCATATATTTT
.	TRBJ1-2	TRBV5-1	few	15	CASSSVLREGDGYTF	TGCGCCAGCAGCTCGGTACTCAGGGAAGGCGATGGCTACACCTTC
TRBD2	TRBJ2-7	TRBV5-1	.	14	CASSSRLAGSEQYF	TGCGCCAGCAGTTCAAGACTAGCGGGATCCGAGCAGTACTTC
.	TRBJ1-2	TRBV4-1	few	17	CASSQVTNRATNYGYTF	TGCGCCAGCAGCCAAGTCACAAACAGGGCTACTAACTATGGCTACACCTTC
.	TRBJ1-2	TRBV19	few	16	CASSLGGTGPNYGYTF	TGTGCCAGTAGCCTAGGGGGAACAGGACCTAACTATGGCTACACCTTC
.	TRBJ1-5	TRBV7-8	.	17	CASSLARAGGSNQPQHF	TGTGCCAGCAGCTTAGCGCGGGCGGGTGGGAGCAATCAGCCCCAGCATTTT
.	TRBJ2-7	TRBV7-9	.	13	CASSATDSYEQYF	TGTGCCAGCAGCGCGACAGATTCCTACGAGCAGTACTTC
.	TRBJ2-1	TRBV11-2	.	13	CASSLGSETEQFF	TGTGCCAGCAGCTTAGGTAGCGAGACTGAGCAGTTCTTC
TRBD1	TRBJ2-1	TRBV4-1	.	15	CASSQDHDRVNEQFF	TGCGCCAGCAGCCAAGATCATGACAGGGTCAATGAGCAGTTCTTC
TRBD1	TRBJ2-1	TRBV27	few	15	CASSLTGFSYNEQFF	TGTGCCAGCAGTTTGACAGGGTTCTCCTACAATGAGCAGTTCTTC
TRBD2	TRBJ2-7	TRBV29-1	few	13	CSVEEGTSGTEYF	TGCAGCGTTGAAGAAGGGACTAGCGGGACAGAGTACTTC
.	TRBJ2-7	TRBV6-1	few	10	CATGNYEQYF	TGTGCCACAGGAAACTACGAGCAGTACTTC
TRBD2	TRBJ2-2	TRBV19	few	16	CASTATSGANTGELFF	TGTGCCAGTACCGCAACTAGCGGGGCGAACACCGGGGAGCTGTTTTTT
.	TRBJ1-5	TRBV6-6	few	14	CASSAPGSNQPQHF	TGTGCCAGCAGTGCCCCGGGTAGCAATCAGCCCCAGCATTTT
.	TRBJ2-1	TRBV18	few	14	CASSPPARYNEQFF	TGTGCCAGCTCACCACCGGCCCGTTACAATGAGCAGTTCTTC
TRBD1	TRBJ2-6	TRBV15	few	16	CATSRTGFSGANVLTF	TGTGCCACCAGCAGGACAGGGTTCTCTGGGGCCAACGTCCTGACTTTC
TRBD1	TRBJ2-1	TRBV4-1	.	17	CASSQVVRQGAWNEQFF	TGCGCCAGCAGCCAAGTCGTTCGACAGGGGGCTTGGAATGAGCAGTTCTTC
.	TRBJ2-3	TRBV19	few	15	CASNAFGGPRDTQYF	TGTGCCAGTAATGCGTTCGGAGGGCCGAGAGATACGCAGTATTTT
TRBD1	TRBJ2-5	TRBV29-1	.	12	CSVDRGRETQYF	TGCAGCGTGGACAGGGGTCGAGAGACCCAGTACTTC
.	TRBJ2-5	TRBV7-2	.	12	CASRREYAEQYF	TGTGCCAGCAGACGGGAATACGCGGAGCAGTACTTC
TRBD1	TRBJ2-7	TRBV2	few	13	CASSKQGSFEQYF	TGTGCCAGCAGCAAACAGGGGAGCTTTGAGCAGTACTTC
.	TRBJ1-4	TRBV6-6	.	13	CASSSGAGEKLFF	TGTGCCAGCAGTTCAGGGGCTGGGGAAAAACTGTTTTTT
TRBD1	TRBJ1-3	TRBV7-8	.	15	CASGLGQNSGNTIYF	TGTGCCAGCGGTTTGGGACAGAACTCTGGAAACACCATATATTTT
TRBD2	TRBJ2-5	TRBV11-2	few	15	CASSLGTSGQETQYF	TGTGCCAGCAGCTTAGGGACTAGCGGGCAAGAGACCCAGTACTTC
.	TRBJ2-6	TRBV11-2	.	16	CASSLDAGTGANVLTF	TGTGCCAGCAGCTTGGACGCAGGGACTGGGGCCAACGTCCTGACTTTC
TRBD2	TRBJ2-3	TRBV30	.	14	CAWSSGTSPDTQYF	TGTGCCTGGAGTTCCGGGACTAGCCCTGATACGCAGTATTTT
.	TRBJ2-7	TRBV7-9	.	13	CASSLAGGYEQYF	TGTGCCAGCAGCTTGGCCGGCGGATACGAGCAGTACTTC
.	TRBJ2-1	TRBV7-3	.	16	CASSSLTGPTGYEQFF	TGTGCCAGCAGCTCCCTAACAGGGCCTACGGGATATGAGCAGTTCTTC
TRBD1	TRBJ2-7	TRBV27	.	16	CASSAGQGASSYEQYF	TGTGCCAGCAGTGCCGGACAGGGGGCTTCTTCCTACGAGCAGTACTTC
TRBD2	TRBJ2-1	TRBV4-2	.	16	CASSHGTSGLYNEQFF	TGTGCCAGCAGCCATGGGACTAGCGGGTTGTACAATGAGCAGTTCTTC
TRBD2	TRBJ2-5	TRBV5-1	.	13	CASTVGGQETQYF	TGCGCCAGCACCGTGGGGGGGCAAGAGACCCAGTACTTC
TRBD1	TRBJ1-5	TRBV27	.	13	CASSFDRDQPQHF	TGTGCCAGCAGTTTTGACAGGGATCAGCCCCAGCATTTT